This passage covers 10 T cell receptor beta chains from one sample sequenced in a study of identical twins (dated by TCRdb to 2016 to 2018). Receptor amplification or capture employed 5' RACE. Sequencing used an Illumina HiSeq 2000. Using fastp at Q25 and MiXCR, TCRdb reprocessed the public reads and kept productive beta chains. Each entry merges the rows of one CDR3 protein and shows their most common DNA and genes. The sample contains about 530,000 distinct CDR3 sequences, approximately 20% of them found a single time. The top ten clonotypes cover approximately 0.52% of the sample. These sequences were also reported in another study, on yellow fever vaccine responses in identical twins.

Sample: CD4+ T cells sorted from blood. The receptor set was obtained from a woman under 30 in good health.

The chain uses TRBV29-1 and TRBJ2-2, with 7 bases matching TRBD2. The germline V gene encodes CDR1 SQVTM and CDR2 ANQGSEA. V lost 8 bases and J lost 4; bases outside the gene matches: 7. This CDR3 comprises 13 residues. The CDR3 sequence: CSSEREGTGELFF. The CDR3 DNA is TGCAGCTCTGAGCGGGAAGGCACCGGGGAGCTGTTTTTT.

A few counts support this clonotype. The chain joins TRBV29-1 to TRBJ1-4, with TRBD1 as a possible D gene (5 bases). Per germline, CDR1 SQVTM and CDR2 ANQGSEA. Trimming took 1 base from V and 7 from J, leaving 10 bases between them. This CDR3 is built from 13 residues. This chain's CDR3 is CSVEAGWGEKLFF. CDR3 coding DNA: TGCAGCGTTGAAGCAGGGTGGGGTGAAAAACTGTTTTTT.

At least ten counts were recorded for this clonotype. The chain carries TRBV11-2 and TRBJ2-2, with D possibly TRBD1 on 6 matching bases. CDR3 length equals 16 residues. Trimming left V 3 bases short and J 0 bases short, with 11 bases between. CDR1 is SGHAT and CDR2 is FQNNGV in the germline V gene. As DNA, the CDR3 is TGTGCCAGCAGCTTCACAGGGACAACGAACACCGGGGAGCTGTTTTTT. This gives the protein CASSFTGTTNTGELFF.

The sample holds a few counts of this clonotype. This sequence joins TRBV7-9 and TRBJ1-6, with 9 bases fitting TRBD1. The CDR3 is made up of 15 amino acids. The germline CDR1 and CDR2 sequences are SEHNR and FQNEAQ (reference sequence). Unmatched junction bases numbered 2, after V lost 2 bases and J lost 6 bases. The CDR3 region is CASSLLGQGNSPLHF. For the CDR3, the DNA is TGTGCCAGCAGCTTATTGGGACAGGGTAATTCACCCCTCCACTTT.

This chain links TRBV18 with TRBJ2-6, with no clear D. V gave up 5 bases and J gave up 0 bases, with 8 bases separating them. This CDR3 has 15 amino acids. The germline V gene has CDR1 KGHSH and CDR2 LQKENI. This chain's CDR3 is CASSVVNSGANVLTF. For the CDR3, the DNA is TGTGCCAGCTCAGTTGTAAACTCTGGGGCCAACGTCCTGACTTTC.

This clonotype was counted only a few times. The V and J genes are TRBV18 and TRBJ2-1; no firm D call. This CDR3 is 17 amino acids long. Between the trimmed V and J ends, which lost 0 bases and 9 bases, there was a span of 21 bases. Germline CDR1 reads KGHSH; CDR2 reads LQKENI. Here the CDR3 DNA reads TGTGCCAGCTCACCACCCTACGGATCCGGACCTCCGGGTGAGCAGTTCTTC. Protein product: CASSPPYGSGPPGEQFF. Supplemented by reference TRBV18 and TRBJ2-1, the full variable domain reads NAGVMQNPRHLVRRRGQEARLRCSPMKGHSHVYWYRQLPEEGLKFMVYLQKENIIDESGMPKERFSAEFPKEGPSILRIQQVVRGDSAAYFCASSPPYGSGPPGEQFFGPGTRLTVL.

This chain joins TRBV4-2 and TRBJ2-7; 11 nucleotides agree with TRBD2. Germline CDR1 is LGHNA and CDR2 is YNFKEQ. There are 16 residues in the CDR3. Trimming cost V 1 base and J 4 bases; bases outside gene matches: 6. The CDR3 sequence is CASSQGLSGRVYEQYF. The CDR3 DNA sequence: TGTGCCAGCAGCCAAGGGCTTAGCGGGAGGGTATACGAGCAGTACTTC.

This clonotype was seen a handful of times. CDR3 region: CASSYKLAGGDTQYF. CDR3 nucleotide sequence: TGTGCCAGCAGTTACAAATTAGCGGGCGGGGATACGCAGTATTTT. This chain uses TRBV6-2 or TRBV6-3 with TRBJ2-3; 7 nucleotides align to TRBD2. Germline CDR1 and CDR2: MNHEY and SVGEGT. This CDR3 is 15 amino acids long. V shed 2 bases and J 6 bases; nucleotides not matched to a gene: 8.

This clonotype appeared a few times. The chain combines TRBV3-1 with TRBJ2-7; 8 bases align to TRBD1. V lost 2 bases, J lost 6 bases, and 0 bases stayed unmatched. Germline CDR1 LGHDT, CDR2 YNNKEL (reference sequence). This CDR3 is 12 amino acids long. The CDR3 spells CASSQTGGEQYF. For the CDR3, the DNA is TGTGCCAGCAGCCAAACAGGGGGCGAGCAGTACTTC.

The chain employs TRBV5-6 and TRBJ1-5, with unresolved D. The CDR3 loop spans 14 amino acids. V gave up 0 bases and J gave up 1 base, with 5 bases separating them. Germline V CDR1 and CDR2: SGHDT, YYEEEE. The CDR3 DNA sequence: TGTGCCAGCAGCTTGGGGGAGAGCAATCAGCCCCAGCATTTT. It encodes CASSLGESNQPQHF.